These 25 T cell receptor beta chains came from one sample sequenced in a study of control samples from healthy donors and cancer patients (dated by TCRdb to the early 2020s). Receptor amplification or capture employed the immunoSEQ multiplex PCR assay. Here the immuneACCESS table is served through TCRdb, limited to in-frame sequences with V and J called. Missing clones are a known gap in these copies; in checked studies unresolved V genes cover under half, and the rest lacks a known reason. For this sample the table gives 170,000 or so clones, of which around 90% were detected only once. 1.3% to 1.5% of the sample comes from the top ten. Sequencing was done on a sample of blood. Source of these receptors: a man between 25 and 39 years old in good health.

The chain recombines TRBV2 with TRBJ1-3, with D unresolved. V dropped 7 bases and J dropped 3 bases, with 13 bases sitting between them. The CDR3 consists of 14 residues. Germline CDR1 reads SNHLY; CDR2 reads FYNNEI. CDR3 DNA sequence: TGTGCCAGCACCCGGGCGGGGTTTGGAAACACCATATATTTT. Protein: CASTRAGFGNTIYF.

The genes are TRBV28 and TRBJ1-2; possibly TRBD1 for D (6 bases). Deletions cut 6 bases from V and 6 bases from J, with 8 bases between. The CDR3 totals 11 residues. Per the germline V gene, CDR1 is MDHEN and CDR2 is SYDVKM. As DNA, the CDR3 is TGTGCCAGCAGATCAGGGGATGGCTACACCTTC. Residues: CASRSGDGYTF.

The DNA for the CDR3 is TGTGCCAGCAGTCAGGGGGCAAGCTCCTATAATTCACCCCTCCACTTT. It yields the protein CASSQGASSYNSPLHF. The chain couples TRBV6-2 or TRBV6-3 to TRBJ1-6; 8 bases agree with TRBD1. This CDR3 spans 16 amino acids. Germline V CDR1 and CDR2: MNHEY, SVGEGT. After removal of 5 bases from V and 0 bases from J, the junction contained 3 bases not matched to a gene.

V is TRBV18 and J is TRBJ2-2, with TRBD2 matching 8 bases. Germline trimming cut 3 bases from V and 7 bases from J; bases unmatched to any gene: 10. Looked up from germline, CDR1 is KGHSH and CDR2 is LQKENI. This CDR3 contains 16 residues. The CDR3 DNA follows: TGTGCCAGCTCACCTCTCATGGCGGGAGGTGACGGGGAGCTGTTTTTT. It encodes CASSPLMAGGDGELFF.

The chain joins TRBV5-1 to TRBJ1-6; D gene unclear. Trimming pared 5 bases from V and 6 bases from J, leaving 9 bases between. Looked up from germline, CDR1 is SGHRS and CDR2 is YFSETQ. The CDR3 is made up of 13 amino acids. The CDR3 sequence: CASRVAVNSPLHF. CDR3 DNA sequence: TGCGCCAGCAGGGTCGCGGTTAATTCACCCCTCCACTTT.

This chain joins TRBV19 and TRBJ2-7, with a possible D match to TRBD1 (6 bases). Germline V gene data show CDR1 as LNHDA and CDR2 as SQIVND (reference sequence). The CDR3 extends over 14 amino acids. Trimming cost V 3 bases and J 7 bases, with 16 bases left between them. CDR3 in DNA: TGTGCCAGTAGTATCCCAGGCTACCAGGGGGAGCAGTACTTC. Residues: CASSIPGYQGEQYF.

The V gene is TRBV21-1, the J gene TRBJ1-3. TRBV21-1 is designated a pseudogene. The CDR3 sequence is 15 residues long. CDR3: CASSAKGRSGNTIYF. CDR3 bases: TGTGCCAGCAGCGCCAAGGGAAGGTCTGGAAACACCATATATTTT.

V gene TRBV7-2 combines with J gene TRBJ2-7; TRBD1 is a possible D gene (5 bases). CDR1 is SGHTA and CDR2 is FQGNSA in the germline V gene. With 3 bases removed from V and 0 bases from J, the gap between germline ends came to 15 bases. The CDR3 is made up of 16 amino acids. CDR3 sequence: CASSFTSGPASYEQYF. In DNA form, the CDR3 reads TGTGCCAGCAGCTTCACCTCAGGGCCGGCCTCCTACGAGCAGTACTTC.

This clone has only a few counts. Other nucleotide sequences in the sample specify the same CDR3. The gene calls are TRBV19 and TRBJ1-2; D is uncertain. CDR1 and CDR2 (germline): LNHDA, SQIVND (reference sequence). V lost 1 base and J 3 bases, leaving 24 bases between the germline ends. The CDR3 contains 19 residues. CDR3 protein: CASSIVGYASLQLYYGYTF. The CDR3 DNA follows: TGTGCCAGTAGTATAGTTGGGTATGCGAGCCTTCAACTATACTATGGCTACACCTTC.

The rearrangement joins TRBV5-1 to TRBJ1-1; D remains unclear. Trimming took 0 bases from V and 1 from J, leaving 7 bases between them. The CDR3 spans 14 residues. Per germline, CDR1 SGHRS and CDR2 YFSETQ. Here the CDR3 reads CASSLDGPNTEAFF. CDR3 DNA: TGCGCCAGCAGCTTGGACGGGCCGAACACTGAAGCTTTCTTT.

This clone was detected once. This chain joins TRBV27 and TRBJ2-1; D is undetermined. Trimming left V 1 base short and J 6 bases short, with 13 bases between. This CDR3 is 15 amino acids long. Germline V gene data show CDR1 as MNHEY and CDR2 as SMNVEV (reference sequence). The CDR3 DNA is TGTGCCAGCAGTTTATTGCAGGTGGCCCTCAATGAGCAGTTCTTC. Its protein product is CASSLLQVALNEQFF.

This chain uses TRBV28 with TRBJ1-5, with 9 bases matching TRBD1. The junction had 10 bases not matched to a gene; V was cut back by 6 bases and J by 4 bases. Per germline, CDR1 MDHEN and CDR2 SYDVKM. The CDR3 spans 16 residues. CDR3: CASRPTGGSRNQPQHF. CDR3 nucleotide sequence: TGTGCCAGCAGGCCTACAGGGGGCTCGAGGAATCAGCCCCAGCATTTT. Full variable domain (remainder filled in from reference TRBV28 and TRBJ1-5): DVKVTQSSRYLVKRTGEKVFLECVQDMDHENMFWYRQDPGLGLRLIYFSYDVKMKEKGDIPEGYSVSREKKERFSLILESASTNQTSMYLCASRPTGGSRNQPQHFGDGTRLSIL.

The chain employs TRBV4-1 and TRBJ2-1; D unresolved. Trimming took off 1 base at V and 6 bases at J, with 1 base between the two ends. The CDR3 contains 11 residues. Germline V CDR1 and CDR2: MGHRA, YSYEKL. CDR3 DNA: TGCGCCAGCAGCCAAGCCAATGAGCAGTTCTTC. Translating gives CASSQANEQFF.

The chain employs TRBV27 and TRBJ1-2; tentatively, D is TRBD1 (6 bases). The CDR3 length is 16 residues. With 0 bases removed from V and 6 bases from J, the gap between germline ends came to 17 bases. CDR1 and CDR2 from the germline V gene are MNHEY and SMNVEV (reference sequence). CDR3 nucleotides: TGTGCCAGCAGTTTATCCCCTACAGGGAAGGTCGATGGCTACACCTTC. This codes for CASSLSPTGKVDGYTF.

V is TRBV6-5 and J is TRBJ1-3, with D possibly being TRBD1 (6 bases). The CDR3 runs to 15 residues. Trimming took off 8 bases at V and 4 bases at J, with 18 bases between the two ends. Germline V lookup: CDR1 MNHEY, CDR2 SVGAGI. The CDR3, as DNA: TGTGCCAGCGGATTTGGGGGCCTGACCGGAAACACCATATATTTT. Amino acid sequence: CASGFGGLTGNTIYF.

The V gene is TRBV7-7, the J gene TRBJ2-1; 9 bases map to TRBD2. Per the germline V gene, CDR1 is SSHAT and CDR2 is FNYEAQ (reference sequence). The CDR3 runs 15 residues. Losses at the gene ends were 8 bases for V and 5 bases for J; bases not matched to a gene: 10. In DNA, the CDR3 is TGTGCCAGCTCGGAGGCCCTAGCGGGGAACAATGAGCAGTTCTTC. Residues: CASSEALAGNNEQFF.

The CDR3 sequence is CASSPGGDTRRDTEAFF. The CDR3 DNA reads as TGTGCCAGCAGCCCCGGTGGCGACACTCGGAGGGACACTGAAGCTTTCTTT. This chain links TRBV13 with TRBJ1-1; D unclear. The V end was cut by 5 bases, the J end by 3 bases, with 22 bases between. This CDR3 region has 17 residues. Germline-derived CDR1 and CDR2 are PRHDT and FYEKMQ (reference sequence).

This clone has more than one count but fewer than ten. V usage is TRBV19 and J usage is TRBJ1-6; possibly TRBD1 for D (6 bases). V was cut by 6 bases and J by 10 bases, with 16 bases left in between. CDR3 length equals 14 residues. The V gene's germline CDR1 is LNHDA and CDR2 SQIVND (reference sequence). The CDR3 reads CASSNPQGRSPLHF. As DNA, the CDR3 is TGTGCCAGTAGCAATCCTCAGGGGAGGTCACCCCTCCACTTT.

This clone was observed a handful of times. The J gene is TRBJ2-7, the V gene TRBV18; 7 bases line up with TRBD2. CDR3 length: 15 residues. Germline V gives CDR1 KGHSH, CDR2 LQKENI. Unmatched junction bases numbered 11, after V lost 6 bases and J lost 3 bases. DNA for the CDR3: TGTGCCAGCTCCCCGGGAGGACTAGGGAGCTACGAGCAGTACTTC. Amino acid sequence: CASSPGGLGSYEQYF.

The chain carries TRBV6-1 and TRBJ1-6; D gene unclear. The CDR3 consists of 13 residues. V was pared by 0 bases and J by 3 bases, with 0 bases between. In germline, CDR1 is MNHNS, CDR2 SASEGT. Here the CDR3 DNA reads TGTGCCAGCAGTGAAGCCTATAATTCACCCCTCCACTTT. Protein sequence: CASSEAYNSPLHF.

This clone was seen only once. V and J are TRBV4-1 and TRBJ1-2; TRBD1 agrees at 7 bases. V lost 4 bases and J lost 6; bases outside the gene matches: 8. Germline V gene data show CDR1 as MGHRA and CDR2 as YSYEKL. CDR3 length equals 14 residues. CDR3 sequence (DNA): TGCGCCAGCAGCCGGGCTACAGGGGACCATGGCTACACCTTC. Encoded protein: CASSRATGDHGYTF.

The chain links TRBV7-3 to TRBJ2-5, with 7 bases matching TRBD2. Trimming removed 2 bases from V and 1 base from J; junction bases left unmatched: 4. The CDR3 contains 15 residues. CDR1 SGHTA and CDR2 FQGTGA come from the germline V gene. The CDR3, as DNA: TGTGCCAGCAGCTTAGCGGGGGTGGCCCAAGAGACCCAGTACTTC. Protein sequence: CASSLAGVAQETQYF.

The table lists this clone with a count of one. This chain uses TRBV6-5 with TRBJ1-5, with D perhaps matching TRBD1 (5 bases). The germline V gene encodes CDR1 MNHEY and CDR2 SVGAGI. This CDR3 contains 13 residues. Trimming shortened V by 8 bases and J by 7 bases, and 15 bases separated the two germline ends. The CDR3 is CASSGWGWQPQHF. The CDR3 coding sequence is TGTGCCAGCTCCGGCTGGGGGTGGCAGCCCCAGCATTTT.

This chain uses TRBV6-6 with TRBJ1-1; D remains unclear. The CDR3 totals 12 residues. Trimming shortened V by 4 bases and J by 1 base, and 4 bases separated the two germline ends. CDR1 and CDR2 from the germline V gene are MNHNY and SVGAGI (reference sequence). CDR3 nucleotide sequence: TGTGCCAGCAGTTTGGCGAACACTGAAGCTTTCTTT. Its translation: CASSLANTEAFF.

This chain joins TRBV29-1 and TRBJ2-2, with a weak D call TRBD2 (5 bases). Per the germline V gene, CDR1 is SQVTM and CDR2 is ANQGSEA. Trimming pared 5 bases from V and 8 bases from J, leaving 18 bases between. This CDR3 spans 14 amino acids. The CDR3 here is CSVQARVGKGELFF. The CDR3 DNA is TGCAGCGTTCAAGCGCGGGTTGGAAAAGGGGAGCTGTTTTTT.